The T cell receptor beta chain under discussion was sequenced for a study of blood T cell repertoires in COVID-19 (dated by TCRdb to about 2020). Some background on the complete study: Samples covering the acute and convalescent phases of COVID-19 were provided by collaborators in the United States, Italy and Spain. The material from the prospective study consisted of cDNA or gDNA derived from T cells, B-cell-depleted T cells, or PBMCs. Subjects who had been exposed to COVID-19, were actively infected with it, or had recovered from it provided the deeply sampled blood TCRbeta repertoires that made up the dataset. The repertoires were made available in a free public database intended to serve as a resource for research on the immune response to SARS-CoV-2. Samples were obtained from the ongoing ImmuneRACE study (first 160 participants) and from roughly 1,300 subjects provided by 6 global collaborators. The sample metadata nearly always contained a de-identified subject ID, COVID-19 status, age in years and sex. Where available, HLA class I and class II types were obtained from metadata supplied by the sample provider rather than from assay-based typing.

TCRbeta CDR3 regions were amplified from genomic DNA by means of the immunoSEQ Assay, a bias-controlled multiplex PCR. In the source study's methods: Within the assay, amplification of reference gene primers was used to estimate how many nucleated cells each sample contained. To quantify the absolute abundance of each unique TCRbeta CDR3 rearrangement, sequence reads were collapsed and filtered. For each sample, productive Simpson clonality was calculated as the square root of Simpson's diversity index over productive rearrangements. TCRdb re-hosts the immuneACCESS table, in-frame sequences only. Its copies lack some clones; in the studies checked, an unresolved V gene accounts for under half of them, and the cause for the rest is not known. D and trimming were read from the DNA, whereas the V and J calls and clone size are those reported in that table. The sample has approximately 150,000 clones on record, around 83% of them singletons. The ten biggest clones cover 15% to 20% of the sample.

Another Seattle source contributed samples from volunteer blood donors who had recovered from COVID-19. Each collaborating institution followed its own protocols to collect whole blood in K2EDTA tubes. Collaborator samples were shipped for TCRbeta analysis as frozen whole blood, isolated PBMCs, or DNA extracted from either sample type. Broad study findings and their caveats: The amount of clinical and demographic metadata varied by source and participant and was provided uncurated.

The sample holds a few counts of this clone. It lacks a known antigen. Per-base qualities were not stored, and no clone one base away is much larger. Specimen: peripheral blood. The source of this sequence is a woman in her seventies who had recovered from COVID-19.

Here the CDR3 is given as CASSYGGATEAFF. The DNA sequence is as follows: TGTGCCAGCAGTTACGGAGGGGCCACTGAAGCTTTCTTT. Recombination linked TRBV6-5 to TRBJ1-1; a tentative D match to TRBD1 spans 5 bases. V is clipped by 2 bases and J by 4 bases, and the sequence between their germline boundaries is 8 bases long. CDR1 and CDR2 were assigned from the germline V gene as MNHEY and SVGAGI. There are 13 amino acids in the CDR3, from cysteine to phenylalanine inclusive. The DNA shown is the 39-base CDR3, in frame from base 1.